One sample yielded the 18 T cell receptor beta chains listed below, sequenced in a study of T cells after yellow fever vaccination. TCRdb itself ran the 5' RACE reads through MiXCR, one entry per CDR3 protein. The sample consists of 400,000 or so distinct CDR3 sequences, roughly 20% of them appearing once. The specimen was PBMCs, collected before the yellow fever booster vaccination. These receptors were collected from a man aged 18 to 29 who received the YFV17D yellow fever vaccine.

This chain joins TRBV5-1 and TRBJ2-1, with 9 bases fitting TRBD1. V gave up 4 bases and J gave up 6 bases; unmatched junction bases: 5. From germline, CDR1 is SGHRS and CDR2 YFSETQ. The CDR3 loop spans 14 amino acids. The CDR3 sequence is CASSGGQGINEQFF. CDR3 nucleotide sequence: TGCGCCAGCAGCGGGGGACAGGGAATCAATGAGCAGTTCTTC.

Only a few counts were recorded for this clonotype. This chain connects TRBV7-6 to TRBJ2-1; tentative D call: TRBD1 (5 bases). Germline CDR1 reads SGHVS; CDR2 reads FNYEAQ. V lost 1 base and J lost 0, with 7 bases in between. The CDR3 extends over 15 amino acids. The CDR3: CASSLEGVSYNEQFF. The DNA for the CDR3 is TGTGCCAGCAGCTTAGAAGGGGTCTCCTACAATGAGCAGTTCTTC.

The V call is TRBV27, the J call TRBJ1-1; D ambiguous. The CDR3 is 16 residues long. Trimming took 4 bases from V and 1 from J, leaving 16 bases between them. Germline CDR1 reads MNHEY; CDR2 reads SMNVEV (reference sequence). The CDR3 region is CASSSRRGIGNTEAFF. CDR3 nucleotide sequence: TGTGCCAGCAGTTCTCGACGAGGGATTGGGAACACTGAAGCTTTCTTT.

The J gene is TRBJ1-4, the V gene TRBV18; no definite D call. V shed 2 bases and J shed 4 bases, with 11 bases lying between them. The germline gives CDR1 KGHSH, CDR2 LQKENI. The CDR3 covers 15 residues. CDR3 region: CASSPNSGSNEKLFF. CDR3 in DNA: TGTGCCAGCTCACCAAACTCGGGCAGTAATGAAAAACTGTTTTTT.

This clonotype was found many times. The CDR3 DNA reads as TGCGCCAGCAGCTTACGCAGTAACACTGAAGCTTTCTTT. Protein sequence: CASSLRSNTEAFF. The chain is built from TRBV5-1 and TRBJ1-1; no firm D call. Germline lookup yields CDR1 SGHRS and CDR2 YFSETQ. The CDR3 has 13 residues. Trimming removed 2 bases at V and 2 bases at J, with 7 bases between.

This clonotype was recorded many times. V usage is TRBV24-1 and J usage is TRBJ2-2; D is ambiguous. Per the germline V gene, CDR1 is KGHDR and CDR2 is SFDVKD. CDR3 length: 11 amino acids. The germline V and J ends were trimmed by 4 bases and 5 bases, with 1 base remaining between them. Here the CDR3 DNA reads TGTGCCACCAGTGAGACCGGGGAGCTGTTTTTT. Residues: CATSETGELFF.

This clonotype was counted a few times. V and J are TRBV6-1 and TRBJ1-2; 8 nucleotides match TRBD1. CDR1 is MNHNS, CDR2 SASEGT, per germline. The trim removed 7 bases at V and 5 bases at J, leaving 6 bases unmatched. The CDR3 totals 13 residues. For the CDR3, the DNA is TGTGCCAGCATCACAGGGGGGACTTATGGCTACACCTTC. This translates into CASITGGTYGYTF.

This clonotype has just a few counts. V and J are TRBV27 and TRBJ2-7, with a possible D match to TRBD1 (6 bases). This CDR3 region has 14 residues. The V gene's germline CDR1 is MNHEY and CDR2 SMNVEV (reference sequence). Trimming cost V 3 bases and J 0 bases, with 9 bases left between them. CDR3 in DNA: TGTGCCAGCAGTTTGCAGGGGCGCTCCTACGAGCAGTACTTC. Its translation: CASSLQGRSYEQYF.

This clonotype came up a few times. The chain is built from TRBV29-1 and TRBJ2-2; 8 positions match TRBD2. Germline CDR1 is SQVTM and CDR2 is ANQGSEA. This CDR3 spans 15 amino acids. V dropped 4 bases and J dropped 6; count of bases not matched to a gene: 10. DNA for the CDR3: TGCAGCGTTGTTTTGGCCAGCGGGGGTTCCGGGGAGCTGTTTTTT. Its translation: CSVVLASGGSGELFF.

V gene TRBV24-1 combines with J gene TRBJ2-1, with no clear D. This CDR3 has 16 residues. Trimming shortened V by 3 bases and J by 2 bases, and 13 bases separated the two germline ends. Looked up from germline, CDR1 is KGHDR and CDR2 is SFDVKD. CDR3 coding DNA: TGTGCCACCAGTGATAAACAGTTCGCCCCCTACAATGAGCAGTTCTTC. The encoded protein is CATSDKQFAPYNEQFF.

This clonotype was observed a handful of times. The CDR3 is CASSLMWGSNQPQHF. The CDR3 bases are TGTGCCAGCAGTTTAATGTGGGGGAGCAATCAGCCCCAGCATTTT. This chain links TRBV12-3 or TRBV12-4 with TRBJ1-5, with a tentative D call TRBD1 (5 bases). V lost 2 bases and J 1 base, leaving 9 bases between the germline ends. The CDR3 length is 15 residues.

This clonotype showed up just a few times. The rearrangement joins TRBV6-1 to TRBJ2-7; D may be TRBD1 (6 bases). Trimming pared 4 bases from V and 7 bases from J, leaving 14 bases between. CDR3 length: 13 amino acids. Germline V CDR1 and CDR2: MNHNS, SASEGT. The chain's CDR3 is CASSVTGKWEQYF. The CDR3 DNA reads TGTGCCAGCAGTGTTACAGGGAAGTGGGAGCAGTACTTC.

The V call is TRBV6-6, the J call TRBJ1-2; 9 bases agree with TRBD1. CDR1 and CDR2 from the germline V gene are MNHNY and SVGAGI (reference sequence). The junction had 5 bases not matched to a gene; V was cut back by 5 bases and J by 4 bases. There are 14 residues in the CDR3. As DNA, the CDR3 is TGTGCCAGCAGTCCGGGACAGGGTGTCTATGGCTACACCTTC. This codes for CASSPGQGVYGYTF.

The V gene is TRBV4-3, the J gene TRBJ1-1; D gene ambiguous. The CDR3 length is 15 residues. V was trimmed by 0 bases and J by 3 bases, leaving 11 bases between them. From germline, CDR1 is LGHNA and CDR2 YSLEER. CDR3 in amino acids: CASSQDSGGYTEAFF. The CDR3 DNA sequence: TGCGCCAGCAGCCAAGATTCGGGAGGGTACACTGAAGCTTTCTTT.

A few counts support this clonotype. The gene calls are TRBV4-1 and TRBJ1-6, with TRBD1 matching 10 bases. The CDR3 runs to 16 residues. The trim removed 4 bases at V and 9 bases at J, leaving 9 bases unmatched. Germline V gene lookup returns CDR1 MGHRA and CDR2 YSYEKL. The CDR3 DNA is TGCGCCAGCAGCCCCGTTCCGGGACAGGGGTTTTCACCCCTCCACTTT. This codes for CASSPVPGQGFSPLHF.

Only a few counts were recorded for this clonotype. The chain couples TRBV6-6 to TRBJ2-4; D unresolved. CDR3 length equals 16 residues. CDR1 and CDR2 (germline): MNHNY, SVGAGI (reference sequence). V lost 4 bases and J 0 bases, leaving 13 bases between the germline ends. In nucleotides, the CDR3 is TGTGCCAGCAGTTTTGAACCTACCCTAGCCAAAAACATTCAGTACTTC. This translates into CASSFEPTLAKNIQYF.

This clonotype has a count of ten or more. This sequence joins TRBV7-6 and TRBJ2-1; 10 nucleotides align to TRBD2. CDR3 length equals 15 residues. CDR1 is SGHVS and CDR2 is FNYEAQ in the germline V gene. The junction had 7 bases not matched to a gene; V was cut back by 5 bases and J by 6 bases. CDR3 sequence (DNA): TGTGCCAGCAGCCAGGGACTAGCGAGTACCAATGAGCAGTTCTTC. This encodes CASSQGLASTNEQFF.

This clonotype has more than one count but fewer than ten. The chain is built from TRBV5-1 and TRBJ2-1, with 13 bases aligning to TRBD2. Germline lookup yields CDR1 SGHRS and CDR2 YFSETQ. With V trimmed by 0 bases and J by 3 bases, 3 bases remained unmatched. The CDR3 sequence is 17 residues long. CDR3 protein: CASSLGGLAGHYNEQFF. CDR3 bases: TGCGCCAGCAGCTTGGGGGGACTAGCGGGGCACTACAATGAGCAGTTCTTC. The whole variable domain, remainder taken from reference TRBV5-1 and TRBJ2-1, is KAGVTQTPRYLIKTRGQQVTLSCSPISGHRSVSWYQQTPGQGLQFLFEYFSETQRNKGNFPGRFSGRQFSNSRSEMNVSTLELGDSALYLCASSLGGLAGHYNEQFFGPGTRLTVL.